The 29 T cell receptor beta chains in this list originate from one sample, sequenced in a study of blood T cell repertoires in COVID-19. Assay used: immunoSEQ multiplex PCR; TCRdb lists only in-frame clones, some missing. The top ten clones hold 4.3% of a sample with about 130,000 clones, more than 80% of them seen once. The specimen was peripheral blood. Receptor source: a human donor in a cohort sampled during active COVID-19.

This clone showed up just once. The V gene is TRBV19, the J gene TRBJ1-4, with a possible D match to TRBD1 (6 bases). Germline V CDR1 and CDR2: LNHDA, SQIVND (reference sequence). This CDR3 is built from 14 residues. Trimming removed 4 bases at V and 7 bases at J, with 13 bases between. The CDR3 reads CASSRGRGGEKLFF. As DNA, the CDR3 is TGTGCCAGTAGTAGGGGAAGGGGGGGTGAAAAACTGTTTTTT.

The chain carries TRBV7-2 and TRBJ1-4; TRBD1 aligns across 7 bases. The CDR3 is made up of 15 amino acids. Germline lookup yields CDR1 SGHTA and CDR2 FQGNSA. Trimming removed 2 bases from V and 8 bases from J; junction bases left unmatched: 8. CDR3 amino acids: CASSLRVRGAEKLFF. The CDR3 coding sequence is TGTGCCAGCAGCTTAAGGGTCAGGGGGGCCGAAAAACTGTTTTTT.

CDR3 in amino acids: CASTPGPNYGYTF. The CDR3, as DNA: TGTGCCAGCACTCCAGGGCCCAACTATGGCTACACCTTC. V gene TRBV27 combines with J gene TRBJ1-2; D is possibly TRBD1 (5 bases). CDR1 MNHEY and CDR2 SMNVEV come from the germline V gene (reference sequence). The CDR3 is made up of 13 amino acids. Trimming took off 7 bases at V and 2 bases at J, with 11 bases between the two ends.

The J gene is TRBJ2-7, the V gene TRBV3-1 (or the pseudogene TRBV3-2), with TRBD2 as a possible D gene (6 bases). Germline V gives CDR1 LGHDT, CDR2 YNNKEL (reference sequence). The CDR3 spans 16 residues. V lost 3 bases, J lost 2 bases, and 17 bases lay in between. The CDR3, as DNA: TGTGCCAGCAGCCATAAGGTTCACGGGACTGCCTACGAGCAGTACGTC. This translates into CASSHKVHGTAYEQYV.

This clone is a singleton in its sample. CDR3 region: CASSQETAGAYNEQFF. In nucleotides, the CDR3 is TGCGCCAGCAGCCAAGAGACAGCGGGCGCCTACAATGAGCAGTTCTTC. V is TRBV4-3 and J is TRBJ2-1; D may be TRBD2 (6 bases). This CDR3 contains 16 residues. Per germline, CDR1 LGHNA and CDR2 YSLEER. Trimming removed 0 bases at V and 2 bases at J, with 11 bases between.

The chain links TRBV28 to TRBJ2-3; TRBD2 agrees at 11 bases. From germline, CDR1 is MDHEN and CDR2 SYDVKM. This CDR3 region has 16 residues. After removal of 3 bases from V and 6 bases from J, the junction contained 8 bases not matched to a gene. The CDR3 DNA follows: TGTGCCAGCAGTTTTATAGCGGGAGGGGGGTCGGATACGCAGTATTTT. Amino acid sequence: CASSFIAGGGSDTQYF.

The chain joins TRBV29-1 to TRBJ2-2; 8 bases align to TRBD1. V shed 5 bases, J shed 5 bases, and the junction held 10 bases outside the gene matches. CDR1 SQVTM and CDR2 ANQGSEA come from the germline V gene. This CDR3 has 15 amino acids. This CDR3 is CSVNRGRQGTGELFF. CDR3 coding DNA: TGCAGCGTTAACAGGGGCCGACAGGGGACCGGGGAGCTGTTTTTT.

The CDR3 nucleotides read TGTGCTAGTGGTTTGATTTCTAACGAGCAGTACTTC. Its translation is CASGLISNEQYF. The V call is TRBV12-5, the J call TRBJ2-7; no definite D call. The V and J ends lost 2 bases and 5 bases respectively, with 7 bases between them. Germline CDR1 reads LGHNT; CDR2 reads FRNRAP. This CDR3 is 12 amino acids long.

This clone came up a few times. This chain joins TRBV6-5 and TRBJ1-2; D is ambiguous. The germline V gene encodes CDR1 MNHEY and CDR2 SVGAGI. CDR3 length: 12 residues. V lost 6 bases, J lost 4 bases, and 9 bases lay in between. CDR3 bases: TGTGCCAGCAGGCCCCCCGGCTATGGCTACACCTTC. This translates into CASRPPGYGYTF.

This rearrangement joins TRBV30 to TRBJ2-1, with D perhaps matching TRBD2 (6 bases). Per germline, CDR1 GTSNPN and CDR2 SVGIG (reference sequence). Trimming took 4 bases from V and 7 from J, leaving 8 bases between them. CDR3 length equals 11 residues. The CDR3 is CAWKRENEQFF. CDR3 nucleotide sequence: TGTGCCTGGAAACGGGAGAATGAGCAGTTCTTC.

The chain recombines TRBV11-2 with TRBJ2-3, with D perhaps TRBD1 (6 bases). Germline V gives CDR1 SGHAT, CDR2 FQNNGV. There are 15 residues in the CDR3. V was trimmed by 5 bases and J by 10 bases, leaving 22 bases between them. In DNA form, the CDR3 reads TGTGCCAGCAGCCTTTACAGGGACCAGTTAGGGGCGCAGTATTTT. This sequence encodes CASSLYRDQLGAQYF.

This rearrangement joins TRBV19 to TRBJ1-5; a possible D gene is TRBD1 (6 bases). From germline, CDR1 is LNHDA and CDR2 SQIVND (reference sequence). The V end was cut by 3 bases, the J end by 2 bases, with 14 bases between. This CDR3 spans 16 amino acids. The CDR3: CASSIWVSGGNQPQHF. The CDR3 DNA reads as TGTGCCAGTAGTATTTGGGTCTCAGGGGGCAATCAGCCCCAGCATTTT.

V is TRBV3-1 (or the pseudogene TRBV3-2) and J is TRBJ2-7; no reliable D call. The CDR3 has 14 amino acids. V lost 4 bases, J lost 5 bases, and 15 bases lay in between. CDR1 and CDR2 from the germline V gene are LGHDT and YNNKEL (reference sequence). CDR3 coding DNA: TGTGCCAGCAGCCCGGCGCAGGTTCCCGACGAGCAGTACGTC. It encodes CASSPAQVPDEQYV.

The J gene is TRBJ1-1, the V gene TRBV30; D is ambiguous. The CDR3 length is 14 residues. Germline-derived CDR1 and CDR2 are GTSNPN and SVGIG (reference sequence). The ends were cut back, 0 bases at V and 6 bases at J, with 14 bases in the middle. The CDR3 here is CAWSVGGRLAEAFF. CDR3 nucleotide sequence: TGTGCCTGGAGTGTAGGCGGTAGACTTGCTGAAGCTTTCTTT.

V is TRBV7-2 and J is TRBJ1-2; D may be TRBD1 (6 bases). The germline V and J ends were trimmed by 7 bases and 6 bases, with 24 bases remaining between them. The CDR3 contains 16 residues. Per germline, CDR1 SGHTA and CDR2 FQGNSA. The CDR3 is CASTPTGRGGEDGYTF. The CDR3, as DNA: TGTGCCAGCACCCCAACCGGGCGGGGGGGCGAGGATGGCTACACCTTC.

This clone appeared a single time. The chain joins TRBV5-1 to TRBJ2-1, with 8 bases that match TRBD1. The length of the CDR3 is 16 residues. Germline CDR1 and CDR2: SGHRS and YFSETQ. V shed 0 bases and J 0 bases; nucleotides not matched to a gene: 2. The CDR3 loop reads CASSLAGGLSYNEQFF. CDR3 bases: TGCGCCAGCAGCTTGGCAGGGGGCCTCTCCTACAATGAGCAGTTCTTC.

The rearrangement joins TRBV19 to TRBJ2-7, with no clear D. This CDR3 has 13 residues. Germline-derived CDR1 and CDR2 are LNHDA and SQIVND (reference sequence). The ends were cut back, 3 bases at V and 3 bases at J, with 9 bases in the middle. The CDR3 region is CASSMAADYEQYF. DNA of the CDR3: TGTGCCAGTAGTATGGCGGCAGACTACGAGCAGTACTTC.

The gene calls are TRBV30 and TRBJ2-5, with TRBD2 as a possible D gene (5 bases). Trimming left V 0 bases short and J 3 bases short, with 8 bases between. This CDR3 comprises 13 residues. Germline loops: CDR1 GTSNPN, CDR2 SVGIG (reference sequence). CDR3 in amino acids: CAWSVPGEETQYF. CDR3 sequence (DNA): TGTGCCTGGAGTGTACCCGGGGAAGAGACCCAGTACTTC.

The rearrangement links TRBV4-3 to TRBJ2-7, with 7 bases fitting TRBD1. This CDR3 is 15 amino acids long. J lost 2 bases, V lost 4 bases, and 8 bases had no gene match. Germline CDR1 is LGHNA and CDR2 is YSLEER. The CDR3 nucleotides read TGCGCCAGCAGCCCGGGGACAGTAATCCCCTACGAGCAGTACTTC. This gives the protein CASSPGTVIPYEQYF.

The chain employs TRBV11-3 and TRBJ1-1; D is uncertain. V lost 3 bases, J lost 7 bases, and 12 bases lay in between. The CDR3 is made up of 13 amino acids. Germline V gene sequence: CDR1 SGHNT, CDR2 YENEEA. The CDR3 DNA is TGTGCCAGCAGCTTCCTACGAACCGGTGAAGCTTTCTTT. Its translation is CASSFLRTGEAFF. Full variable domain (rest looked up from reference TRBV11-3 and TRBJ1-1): EAGVVQSPRYKIIEKKQPVAFWCNPISGHNTLYWYLQNLGQGPELLIRYENEEAVDDSQLPKDRFSAERLKGVDSTLKIQPAELGDSAVYLCASSFLRTGEAFFGQGTRLTVV.

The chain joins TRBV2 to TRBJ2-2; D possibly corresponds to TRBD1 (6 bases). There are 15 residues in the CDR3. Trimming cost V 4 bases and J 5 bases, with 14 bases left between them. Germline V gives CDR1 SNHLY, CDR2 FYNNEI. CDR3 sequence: CASSVLDQGTGELFF. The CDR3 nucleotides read TGTGCCAGCAGTGTCCTGGACCAGGGGACCGGGGAGCTGTTTTTT.

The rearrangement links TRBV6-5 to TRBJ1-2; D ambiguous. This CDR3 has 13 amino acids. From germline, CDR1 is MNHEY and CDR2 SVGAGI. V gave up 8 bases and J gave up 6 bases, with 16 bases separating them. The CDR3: CASGTSVGNGYTF. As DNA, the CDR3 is TGTGCCAGCGGAACTAGTGTGGGGAATGGCTACACCTTC.

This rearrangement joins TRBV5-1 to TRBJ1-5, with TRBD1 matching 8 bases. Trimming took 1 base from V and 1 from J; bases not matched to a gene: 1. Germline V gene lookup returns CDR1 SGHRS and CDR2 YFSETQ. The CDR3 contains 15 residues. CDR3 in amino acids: CASSLSGGSNQPQHF. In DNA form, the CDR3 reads TGCGCCAGCAGCTTGTCAGGGGGCAGCAATCAGCCCCAGCATTTT.

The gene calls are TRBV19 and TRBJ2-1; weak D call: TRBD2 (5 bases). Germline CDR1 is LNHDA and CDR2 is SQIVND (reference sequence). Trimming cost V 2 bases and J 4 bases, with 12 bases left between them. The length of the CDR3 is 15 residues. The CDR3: CASSITWERYNEQFF. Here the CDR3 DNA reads TGTGCCAGTAGTATAACGTGGGAGAGGTACAATGAGCAGTTCTTC.

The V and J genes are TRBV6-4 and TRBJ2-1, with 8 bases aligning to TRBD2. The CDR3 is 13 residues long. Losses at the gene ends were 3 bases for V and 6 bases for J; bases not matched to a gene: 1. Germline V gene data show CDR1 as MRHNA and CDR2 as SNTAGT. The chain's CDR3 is CASSEREANEQFF. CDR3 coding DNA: TGTGCCAGCAGTGAGCGGGAGGCCAATGAGCAGTTCTTC.

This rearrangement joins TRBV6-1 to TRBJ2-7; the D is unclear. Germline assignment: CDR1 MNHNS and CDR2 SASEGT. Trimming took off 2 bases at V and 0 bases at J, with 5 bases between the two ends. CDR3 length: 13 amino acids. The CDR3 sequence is CASSEYFSYEQYF. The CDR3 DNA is TGTGCCAGCAGTGAATACTTCTCCTACGAGCAGTACTTC.

In DNA form, the CDR3 reads TGTGCCAGCTCACCACCCGGGACAGGTTCAGATACGCAGTATTTT. Translated: CASSPPGTGSDTQYF. The gene calls are TRBV18 and TRBJ2-3; the match to TRBD1 covers 8 bases. CDR1 is KGHSH and CDR2 is LQKENI in the germline V gene. V was pared by 0 bases and J by 4 bases, with 3 bases of the junction left unmatched. The CDR3 loop spans 15 amino acids.

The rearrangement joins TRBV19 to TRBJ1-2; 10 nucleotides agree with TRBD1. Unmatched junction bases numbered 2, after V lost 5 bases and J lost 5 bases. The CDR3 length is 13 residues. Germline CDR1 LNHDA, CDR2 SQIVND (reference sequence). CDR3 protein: CASSGTGAYGYTF. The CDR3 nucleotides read TGTGCCAGTAGTGGGACAGGGGCATATGGCTACACCTTC.

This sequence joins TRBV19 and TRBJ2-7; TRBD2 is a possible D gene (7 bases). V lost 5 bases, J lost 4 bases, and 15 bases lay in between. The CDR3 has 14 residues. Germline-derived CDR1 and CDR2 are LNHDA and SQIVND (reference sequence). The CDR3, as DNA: TGTGCCAGTAGTTCCTTAGGGGGGGTATACGAGCAGTACTTC. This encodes CASSSLGGVYEQYF.